Shown below are 20 T cell receptor beta chains from a single sample sequenced in a study of beta chain features in type 1 diabetes. The sequenced template was cDNA made from the entire isolated RNA. TCRdb's table, derived via immunoSEQ multiplex PCR, lists solely in-frame clones and lacks some. The data hold nearly 250,000 clones, with approximately 70% observed a single time. Sequenced: naive CD4+ T cells from blood. These receptors came from a man aged 30-40 years in good health.

The V and J genes are TRBV20-1 and TRBJ2-3; D gene ambiguous. The germline V gene encodes CDR1 DFQATT and CDR2 SNEGSKA (reference sequence). Trimming took off 3 bases at V and 6 bases at J, with 7 bases between the two ends. The CDR3 is made up of 11 amino acids. This CDR3 is CSARIGDTQYF. The CDR3 nucleotides are TGCAGTGCTAGGATTGGGGATACGCAGTATTTT.

This chain joins TRBV7-2 and TRBJ2-2; 7 bases map to TRBD2. The CDR3 covers 16 residues. Germline CDR1 is SGHTA and CDR2 is FQGNSA. J gave up 1 base and V 1 base, and 3 bases lay outside the gene matches. DNA for the CDR3: TGTGCCAGCAGCTTAGTGGGACTAAGGAACACCGGGGAGCTGTTTTTT. Translating it yields CASSLVGLRNTGELFF. The entire variable domain, with the rest obtained from reference TRBV7-2 and TRBJ2-2, is as follows: GAGVSQSPSNKVTEKGKDVELRCDPISGHTALYWYRQSLGQGLEFLIYFQGNSAPDKSGLPSDRFSAERTGGSVSTLTIQRTQQEDSAVYLCASSLVGLRNTGELFFGEGSRLTVL.

This clone was found a few times. This rearrangement joins TRBV30 to TRBJ2-3; 7 bases map to TRBD1. The CDR3 length is 14 residues. Germline loops: CDR1 GTSNPN, CDR2 SVGIG (reference sequence). J lost 1 base, V lost 1 base, and 2 bases had no gene match. The CDR3: CAWSGGGGTDTQYF. CDR3 DNA sequence: TGTGCCTGGAGTGGAGGGGGCGGCACAGATACGCAGTATTTT.

This sequence joins TRBV5-4 and TRBJ2-7, with TRBD1 identical over 8 bases. The CDR3 runs 16 residues. Germline assignment: CDR1 SGHNT and CDR2 YYREEE (reference sequence). V was pared by 0 bases and J by 3 bases, with 8 bases of the junction left unmatched. The DNA for the CDR3 is TGTGCCAGCAGCTTGGCCACAGGGGGTTTGGGCTACGAGCAGTACTTC. This sequence encodes CASSLATGGLGYEQYF.

The rearrangement joins TRBV30 to TRBJ1-1, with 8 bases aligning to TRBD1. Per the germline V gene, CDR1 is GTSNPN and CDR2 is SVGIG (reference sequence). V trimming: 4 bases; J trimming: 4 bases; junction bases outside the gene matches: 8. CDR3 length equals 14 residues. The CDR3 here is CAWITRGPVTEAFF. CDR3 bases: TGTGCCTGGATAACCAGGGGGCCGGTCACTGAAGCTTTCTTT.

In this sample, this clone turned up once. This chain joins TRBV15 and TRBJ2-5; 11 bases match TRBD2. This CDR3 is 16 amino acids long. Germline V gives CDR1 LNHNV, CDR2 YYDKDF (reference sequence). The junction had 4 bases not matched to a gene; V was cut back by 3 bases and J by 1 base. CDR3: CATSRLSGGAQETQYF. The CDR3 DNA is TGTGCCACCAGCAGGCTTAGCGGGGGGGCCCAAGAGACCCAGTACTTC.

V usage is TRBV6-7 and J usage is TRBJ2-7; D unresolved. TRBV6-7 is an ORF; its function is uncertain. V dropped 0 bases and J dropped 7 bases, with 1 base sitting between them. The CDR3 length is 10 residues. CDR3 bases: TGTGCCAGCAGTTACTCGGAGCAGTACTTC. The encoded protein is CASSYSEQYF.

The chain carries TRBV29-1 and TRBJ2-5, with TRBD1 matching 7 bases. Germline V CDR1 and CDR2: SQVTM, ANQGSEA. V trimming: 4 bases; J trimming: 4 bases; junction bases outside the gene matches: 9. The CDR3 spans 14 residues. The CDR3 bases are TGCAGCGTTGCCCCCCGACAGGGTAGAGAGACCCAGTACTTC. Translating gives CSVAPRQGRETQYF.

The genes are TRBV30 and TRBJ2-7; 9 positions agree with TRBD1. Germline assignment: CDR1 GTSNPN and CDR2 SVGIG (reference sequence). The CDR3 covers 15 residues. V dropped 4 bases and J dropped 7; count of bases not matched to a gene: 14. This chain's CDR3 is CAWNTGTGTRGEQYF. In DNA, the CDR3 is TGTGCCTGGAATACCGGGACAGGGACCCGCGGGGAGCAGTACTTC.

V gene TRBV5-1 combines with J gene TRBJ2-5; 7 bases match TRBD2. The CDR3 has 14 amino acids. Germline V gene sequence: CDR1 SGHRS, CDR2 YFSETQ. J was trimmed by 3 bases and V by 2 bases; bases with no gene match: 4. For the CDR3, the DNA is TGCGCCAGCAGCTTCCGGGAGGTAGAAGAGACCCAGTACTTC. Translation: CASSFREVEETQYF.

A few counts support this clone. The chain couples TRBV7-9 to TRBJ2-7; D is undetermined. Germline V gene lookup returns CDR1 SEHNR and CDR2 FQNEAQ (reference sequence). This CDR3 comprises 12 residues. Trimming took 1 base from V and 6 from J, leaving 7 bases between them. The DNA for the CDR3 is TGTGCCAGCAGCTTAGTCCTCAGCGAGCAGTACTTC. Translation: CASSLVLSEQYF.

The gene calls are TRBV7-9 and TRBJ2-7; 9 bases are shared with TRBD1. Looked up from germline, CDR1 is SEHNR and CDR2 is FQNEAQ (reference sequence). V lost 5 bases and J lost 4; bases outside the gene matches: 12. This CDR3 spans 16 amino acids. For the CDR3, the DNA is TGTGCCAGCAGCGCCTCTCCGGGACAGGGCTCTTACGAGCAGTACTTC. This codes for CASSASPGQGSYEQYF.

This clone was picked up one time. The chain joins TRBV7-2 to TRBJ2-7; D is unresolved. The V end was cut by 3 bases, the J end by 0 bases, with 15 bases between. The CDR3 length is 16 residues. CDR1 is SGHTA and CDR2 is FQGNSA in the germline V gene. In DNA, the CDR3 is TGTGCCAGCAGCTTTGGTTGGAGCCCGAGCTCCTACGAGCAGTACTTC. This sequence encodes CASSFGWSPSSYEQYF. Combining the CDR3 with reference TRBV7-2 and TRBJ2-7 gives the whole variable domain GAGVSQSPSNKVTEKGKDVELRCDPISGHTALYWYRQSLGQGLEFLIYFQGNSAPDKSGLPSDRFSAERTGGSVSTLTIQRTQQEDSAVYLCASSFGWSPSSYEQYFGPGTRLTVT.

This clone appeared a few times. V usage is TRBV30 and J usage is TRBJ1-3; D gene unclear. Trimming shortened V by 2 bases and J by 0 bases, and 11 bases separated the two germline ends. This CDR3 comprises 15 residues. The germline V gene has CDR1 GTSNPN and CDR2 SVGIG (reference sequence). CDR3 DNA sequence: TGTGCCTGGAGTTTGGACGGACCCTCTGGAAACACCATATATTTT. Translating gives CAWSLDGPSGNTIYF.

The genes are TRBV4-3 and TRBJ2-1; D uncertain. V was pared by 1 base and J by 0 bases, with 7 bases between. This CDR3 is built from 15 residues. The germline gives CDR1 LGHNA, CDR2 YSLEER. The CDR3 sequence is CASSQAGTSYNEQFF. The CDR3 DNA is TGCGCCAGCAGCCAAGCTGGCACCTCCTACAATGAGCAGTTCTTC.

The chain employs TRBV10-3 and TRBJ1-1; D unresolved. The CDR3 covers 14 residues. Germline V gives CDR1 ENHRY, CDR2 SYGVKD. V gave up 2 bases and J gave up 2 bases, with 9 bases separating them. As DNA, the CDR3 is TGTGCCATCAGTGAGCTGGAGGGAAACACTGAAGCTTTCTTT. Translated, it gives CAISELEGNTEAFF.

This clone was counted a few times. CDR3 protein: CASSSTPGQGAREQYF. CDR3 in DNA: TGTGCCAGCAGCAGTACTCCGGGACAGGGGGCCCGTGAGCAGTACTTC. The genes are TRBV21-1 and TRBJ2-7; TRBD1 reflects the table's D call only, with no check against the DNA. TRBV21-1 is a known pseudogene. This CDR3 is 16 amino acids long.

The chain couples TRBV29-1 to TRBJ1-1; a possible D gene is TRBD1 (6 bases). The ends were cut back, 3 bases at V and 4 bases at J, with 6 bases in the middle. This CDR3 has 11 amino acids. The germline gives CDR1 SQVTM, CDR2 ANQGSEA. The CDR3 region is CSVEGATEAFF. The DNA for the CDR3 is TGCAGCGTTGAGGGGGCCACTGAAGCTTTCTTT.

V and J are TRBV27 and TRBJ2-5; 16 positions match TRBD2. The CDR3 runs 16 residues. Per germline, CDR1 MNHEY and CDR2 SMNVEV (reference sequence). The ends lost 5 bases at V and 2 bases at J; junction bases unmatched: 2. The CDR3 DNA reads TGTGCCAGCAGTAAGGGACTAGCGGGAGGGCAAGAGACCCAGTACTTC. Its protein is CASSKGLAGGQETQYF.

The V gene is TRBV29-1, the J gene TRBJ1-1; D remains unclear. From germline, CDR1 is SQVTM and CDR2 ANQGSEA. V dropped 4 bases and J dropped 0 bases, with 9 bases sitting between them. The CDR3 contains 13 residues. This CDR3 reads CSVAARLNTEAFF. The CDR3 DNA follows: TGCAGCGTTGCCGCCAGGTTGAACACTGAAGCTTTCTTT.